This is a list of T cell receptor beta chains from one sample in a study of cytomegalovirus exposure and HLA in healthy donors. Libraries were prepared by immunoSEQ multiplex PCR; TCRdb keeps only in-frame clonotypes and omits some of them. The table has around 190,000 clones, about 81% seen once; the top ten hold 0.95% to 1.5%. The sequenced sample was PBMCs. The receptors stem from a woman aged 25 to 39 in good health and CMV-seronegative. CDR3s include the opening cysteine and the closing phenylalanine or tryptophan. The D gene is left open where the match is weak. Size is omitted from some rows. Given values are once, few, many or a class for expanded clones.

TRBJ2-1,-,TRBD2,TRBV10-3,CAISRSGGRVNEQFF,TGTGCCATCAGCCGATCAGGCGGGAGGGTCAATGAGCAGTTCTTC
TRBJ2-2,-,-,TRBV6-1,CASSVRDTGELFF,TGTGCCAGCAGTGTCAGGGACACCGGGGAGCTGTTTTTT
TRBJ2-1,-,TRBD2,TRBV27,CASSLTAGGPGYNEQFF,TGTGCCAGCAGTTTAACAGCGGGAGGGCCCGGATACAATGAGCAGTTCTTC
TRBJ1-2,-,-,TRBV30,CACRGGDTSNYGYTF,TGTGCCTGCCGAGGTGGGGACACGAGTAACTATGGCTACACCTTC
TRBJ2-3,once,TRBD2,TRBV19,CASSIVPSGRATDTQYF,TGTGCCAGTAGTATTGTGCCTAGCGGGAGGGCCACGGATACGCAGTATTTT
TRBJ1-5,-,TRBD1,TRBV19,CASTVGGTGAYSNQPQHF,TGTGCCAGTACCGTGGGGGGGACAGGGGCCTATAGCAATCAGCCCCAGCATTTT
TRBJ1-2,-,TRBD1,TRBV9,CASSRIGQGNAYGYTF,TGTGCCAGCAGCCGGATCGGACAGGGGAATGCCTATGGCTACACCTTC
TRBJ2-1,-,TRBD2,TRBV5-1,CASSSGSSYNEQFF,TGCGCCAGCAGTAGCGGGAGCTCCTACAATGAGCAGTTCTTC
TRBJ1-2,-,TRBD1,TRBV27,CASSLRQGDYGYTF,TGTGCCAGCAGTTTAAGGCAGGGGGACTATGGCTACACCTTC
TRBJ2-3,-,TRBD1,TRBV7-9,CASSLTGGDTQYF,TGTGCCAGCAGCTTAACAGGGGGAGATACGCAGTATTTT
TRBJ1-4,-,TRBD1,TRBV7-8,CASSWTGAREKLFF,TGTGCCAGCAGTTGGACAGGGGCTCGGGAAAAACTGTTTTTT
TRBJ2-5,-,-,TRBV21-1,CASSKKLAPETQYF,TGTGCCAGCAGCAAAAAACTAGCTCCGGAGACCCAGTACTTC
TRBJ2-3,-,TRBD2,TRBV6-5,CASLSGGGSRTQYF,TGTGCCAGCCTCAGCGGGGGGGGGTCACGTACGCAGTATTTT
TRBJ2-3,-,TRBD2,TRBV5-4,CASSPVGRGGTTDTQYF,TGTGCCAGCAGCCCTGTAGGGCGGGGGGGCACCACAGATACGCAGTATTTT
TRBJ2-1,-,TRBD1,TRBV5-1,CASSLARTGFPYEQFF,TGCGCCAGCAGCTTGGCCAGGACAGGGTTTCCCTATGAGCAGTTCTTC
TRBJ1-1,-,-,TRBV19,CASSRPVQLMDSNTEAFF,TGTGCCAGTAGCCGTCCAGTCCAACTAATGGACTCAAACACTGAAGCTTTCTTT
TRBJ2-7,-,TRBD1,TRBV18,CASSPGTASYEQYF,TGTGCCAGCTCACCGGGGACAGCTTCCTACGAGCAGTACTTC
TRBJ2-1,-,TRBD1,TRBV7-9,CASTTGGWNEQFF,TGTGCCAGCACGACAGGGGGCTGGAATGAGCAGTTCTTC
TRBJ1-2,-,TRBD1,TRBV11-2,CASSLLDRGFRSYGYTF,TGTGCCAGCAGCTTATTGGACAGGGGATTCCGATCTTATGGCTACACCTTC
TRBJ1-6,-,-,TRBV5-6,CASSNREIRSPLHF,TGTGCCAGCAGCAACAGGGAGATAAGATCACCCCTCCACTTT
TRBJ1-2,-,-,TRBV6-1,CASSEKGGWVGYGYTF,TGTGCCAGCAGTGAAAAAGGGGGATGGGTTGGCTATGGCTACACCTTC
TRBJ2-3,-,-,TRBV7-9,CASSSPTLTDTQYF,TGTGCCAGCAGCTCACCTACCCTCACAGATACGCAGTATTTT
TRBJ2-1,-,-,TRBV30,CACDWYYNEQFF,TGTGCCTGCGACTGGTATTACAATGAGCAGTTCTTC
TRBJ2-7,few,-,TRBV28,CASSFHGTPQSEQYF,TGTGCCAGCAGTTTCCACGGGACTCCCCAGTCCGAGCAGTACTTC
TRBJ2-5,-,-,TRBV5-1,CASSLAPGQVQETQYF,TGCGCCAGCAGCTTGGCTCCGGGTCAAGTACAAGAGACCCAGTACTTC
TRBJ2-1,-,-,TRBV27,CASPRGWGVQVDEQFF,TGTGCCAGCCCCCGTGGGTGGGGGGTCCAGGTGGATGAGCAGTTCTTC
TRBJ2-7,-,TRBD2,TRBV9,CASSSGTSRAYEQYF,TGTGCCAGCAGCTCCGGGACTAGCAGAGCCTACGAGCAGTACTTC
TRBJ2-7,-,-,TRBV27,CASSLSGGGIYEQYF,TGTGCCAGCAGTTTATCTGGCGGGGGCATCTACGAGCAGTACTTC
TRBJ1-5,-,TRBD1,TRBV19,CASTARGTGSSQPQHF,TGTGCCAGTACCGCCCGCGGGACAGGGTCTTCTCAGCCCCAGCATTTT
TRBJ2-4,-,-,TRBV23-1,CASSLQNLAKNIQYF,TGCGCCAGCAGTCTCCAGAACCTAGCCAAAAACATTCAGTACTTC
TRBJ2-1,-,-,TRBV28,CASSPGGSYNEQFF,TGTGCCAGCAGTCCGGGTGGCTCCTACAATGAGCAGTTCTTC
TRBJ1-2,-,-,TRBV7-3,CASSLIPGGAMSGYTF,TGTGCCAGCAGCTTAATACCGGGGGGCGCGATGAGTGGCTACACCTTC
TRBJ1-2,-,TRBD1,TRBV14,CASSQSGLGRGIHGYTF,TGTGCCAGCAGCCAATCTGGGTTAGGCAGGGGGATTCATGGCTACACCTTC
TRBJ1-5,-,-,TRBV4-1,CASSRTGLFSAQHF,TGCGCCAGCAGCCGTACAGGGCTCTTTTCGGCCCAGCATTTT
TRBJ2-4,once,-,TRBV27,CASSSNRAKNIQYF,TGTGCCAGCAGTTCAAACAGAGCCAAAAACATTCAGTACTTC
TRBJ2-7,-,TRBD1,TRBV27,CASSYGQGYEQYF,TGTGCCAGCAGTTACGGACAGGGGTACGAGCAGTACTTC
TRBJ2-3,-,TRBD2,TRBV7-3,CASSSFPGLAGGQGDTQYF,TGTGCCAGCAGCTCCTTCCCGGGACTAGCGGGGGGGCAGGGAGATACGCAGTATTTT
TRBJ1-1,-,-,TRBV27,CASSAHRDTEAFF,TGTGCCAGCAGTGCACACAGGGACACTGAAGCTTTCTTT
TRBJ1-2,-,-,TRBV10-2,CASSEGRIYGYTF,TGCGCCAGCAGTGAGGGGAGGATCTATGGCTACACCTTC
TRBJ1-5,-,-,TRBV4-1,CASSQAWGPSRQPQHF,TGCGCCAGCAGCCAAGCTTGGGGCCCATCGAGGCAGCCCCAGCATTTT
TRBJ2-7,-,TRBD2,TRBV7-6,CASSAGTSGRLSYEQYF,TGTGCCAGCAGCGCCGGGACTAGCGGGAGACTGTCCTACGAGCAGTACTTC
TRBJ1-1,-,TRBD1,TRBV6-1,CASIVETGVNTEAFF,TGTGCCAGCATTGTTGAGACAGGGGTTAACACTGAAGCTTTCTTT
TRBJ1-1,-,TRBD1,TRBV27,CASNDRGTEAFF,TGTGCCAGCAATGACAGGGGTACTGAAGCTTTCTTT
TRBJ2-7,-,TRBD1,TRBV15,CATSRDSGQGFYEQYF,TGTGCCACCAGCAGAGATTCGGGACAGGGGTTCTACGAGCAGTACTTC
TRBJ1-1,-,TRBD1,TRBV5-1,CASSLPDRVNTEAFF,TGCGCCAGCAGCCTTCCGGACAGGGTGAACACTGAAGCTTTCTTT
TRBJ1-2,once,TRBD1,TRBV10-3,CAIRDREIGHGYTF,TGTGCCATCCGGGACAGGGAGATAGGTCATGGCTACACCTTC
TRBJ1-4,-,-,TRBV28,CASLPGGNEKLFF,TGTGCCAGCCTCCCCGGGGGGAACGAAAAACTGTTTTTT
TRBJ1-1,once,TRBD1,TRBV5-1,CASSPGQLDTEAFF,TGCGCCAGCAGCCCGGGACAGTTGGACACTGAAGCTTTCTTT
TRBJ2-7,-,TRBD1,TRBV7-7,CASTPGTGDCEQYF,TGTGCCAGTACCCCCGGGACAGGGGACTGCGAGCAGTACTTC
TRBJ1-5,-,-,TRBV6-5,CASSYLGGGQPQHF,TGTGCCAGCAGTTACCTTGGGGGAGGGCAGCCCCAGCATTTT
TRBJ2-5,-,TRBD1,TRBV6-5,CASSFRTGGMKTQYF,TGTGCCAGCAGTTTCAGGACAGGGGGGATGAAGACCCAGTACTTC
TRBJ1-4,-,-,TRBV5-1,CASSPDPLEGWEKLFF,TGCGCCAGCAGTCCGGACCCACTAGAGGGATGGGAAAAACTGTTTTTT
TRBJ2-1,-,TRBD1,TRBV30,CAWSGQGAGNEQFF,TGTGCCTGGAGTGGGCAGGGGGCTGGCAATGAGCAGTTCTTC
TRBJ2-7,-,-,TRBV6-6,CASSSPRGNYEQYF,TGTGCCAGCAGTTCCCCCAGGGGAAACTACGAGCAGTACTTC
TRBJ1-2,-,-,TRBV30,CAWSVGGAAGYTF,TGTGCCTGGAGTGTGGGAGGGGCCGCTGGCTACACCTTC
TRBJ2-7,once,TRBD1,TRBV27,CASGRDSSYEQYF,TGTGCCAGCGGTAGGGACAGCTCCTACGAGCAGTACTTC
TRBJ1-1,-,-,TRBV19,CASSINRAGWTEAFF,TGTGCCAGTAGTATCAACAGGGCTGGGTGGACTGAAGCTTTCTTT
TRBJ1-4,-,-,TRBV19,CASSISGSNEKLFF,TGTGCCAGTAGTATCAGCGGCTCTAATGAAAAACTGTTTTTT